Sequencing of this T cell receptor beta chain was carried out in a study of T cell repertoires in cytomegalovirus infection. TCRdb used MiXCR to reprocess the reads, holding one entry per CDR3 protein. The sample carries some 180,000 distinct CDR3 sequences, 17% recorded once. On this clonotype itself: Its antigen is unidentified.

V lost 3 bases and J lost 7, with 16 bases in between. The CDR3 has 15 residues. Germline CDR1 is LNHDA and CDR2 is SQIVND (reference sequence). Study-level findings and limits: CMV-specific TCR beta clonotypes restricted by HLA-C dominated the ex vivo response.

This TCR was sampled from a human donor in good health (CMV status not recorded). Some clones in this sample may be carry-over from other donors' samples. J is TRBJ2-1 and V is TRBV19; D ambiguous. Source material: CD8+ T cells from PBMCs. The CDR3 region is CASSIQVETNNEQFF. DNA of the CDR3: TGTGCCAGTAGTATCCAGGTGGAGACGAATAATGAGCAGTTCTTC.